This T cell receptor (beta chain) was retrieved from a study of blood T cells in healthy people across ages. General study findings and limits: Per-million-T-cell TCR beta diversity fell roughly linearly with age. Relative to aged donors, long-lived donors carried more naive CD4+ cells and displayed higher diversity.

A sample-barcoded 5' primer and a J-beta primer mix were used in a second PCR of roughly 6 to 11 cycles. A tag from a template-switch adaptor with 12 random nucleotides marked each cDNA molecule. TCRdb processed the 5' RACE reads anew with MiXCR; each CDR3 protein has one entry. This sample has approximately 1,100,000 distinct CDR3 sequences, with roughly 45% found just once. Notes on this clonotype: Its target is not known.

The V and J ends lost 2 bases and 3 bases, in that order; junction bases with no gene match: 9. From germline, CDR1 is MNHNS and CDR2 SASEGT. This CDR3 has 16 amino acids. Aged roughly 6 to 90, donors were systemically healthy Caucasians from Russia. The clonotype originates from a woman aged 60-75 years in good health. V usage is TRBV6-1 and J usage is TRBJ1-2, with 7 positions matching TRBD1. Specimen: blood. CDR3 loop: CASSETWADRDYGYTF. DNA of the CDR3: TGTGCCAGCAGTGAAACTTGGGCAGACAGGGACTATGGCTACACCTTC.